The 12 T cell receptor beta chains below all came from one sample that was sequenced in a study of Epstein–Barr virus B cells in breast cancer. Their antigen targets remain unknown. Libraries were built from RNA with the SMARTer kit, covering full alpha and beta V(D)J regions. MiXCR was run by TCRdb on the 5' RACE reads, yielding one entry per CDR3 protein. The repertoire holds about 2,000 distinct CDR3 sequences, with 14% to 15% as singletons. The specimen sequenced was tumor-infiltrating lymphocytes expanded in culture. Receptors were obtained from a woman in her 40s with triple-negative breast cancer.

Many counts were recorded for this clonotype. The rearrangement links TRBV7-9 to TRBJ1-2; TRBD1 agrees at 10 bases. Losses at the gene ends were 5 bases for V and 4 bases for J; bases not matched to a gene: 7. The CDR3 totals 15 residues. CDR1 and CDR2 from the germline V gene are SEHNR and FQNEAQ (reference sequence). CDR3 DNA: TGTGCCAGCAGCGAAGACAGGGGGCGCGTCTATGGCTACACCTTC. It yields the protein CASSEDRGRVYGYTF.

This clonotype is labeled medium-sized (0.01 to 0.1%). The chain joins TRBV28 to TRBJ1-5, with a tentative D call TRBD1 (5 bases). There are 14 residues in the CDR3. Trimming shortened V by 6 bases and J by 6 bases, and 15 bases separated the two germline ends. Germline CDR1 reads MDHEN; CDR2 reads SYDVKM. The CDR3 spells CASRGGGTGQPQHF. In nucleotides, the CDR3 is TGTGCCAGCAGGGGGGGGGGAACAGGTCAGCCCCAGCATTTT.

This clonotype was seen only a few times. CDR3 bases: TGTGCCAGCAGTGTACCCGAGCAGGGGGACACTGAAGCTTTCTTT. Protein sequence: CASSVPEQGDTEAFF. The chain carries TRBV28 and TRBJ1-1; 7 nucleotides agree with TRBD1. The length of the CDR3 is 15 residues. Looked up from germline, CDR1 is MDHEN and CDR2 is SYDVKM. J lost 3 bases, V lost 5 bases, and 9 bases had no gene match. Full variable domain (outside the CDR3, taken from reference TRBV28 and TRBJ1-1): DVKVTQSSRYLVKRTGEKVFLECVQDMDHENMFWYRQDPGLGLRLIYFSYDVKMKEKGDIPEGYSVSREKKERFSLILESASTNQTSMYLCASSVPEQGDTEAFFGQGTRLTVV.

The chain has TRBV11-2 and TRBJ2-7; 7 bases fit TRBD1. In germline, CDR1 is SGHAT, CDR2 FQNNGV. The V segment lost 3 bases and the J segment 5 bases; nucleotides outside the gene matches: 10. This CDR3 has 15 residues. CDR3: CASSFGRQGDDEQYF. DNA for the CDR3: TGTGCCAGCAGCTTTGGTCGACAGGGTGACGACGAGCAGTACTTC. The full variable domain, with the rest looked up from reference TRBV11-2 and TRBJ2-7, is EAGVAQSPRYKIIEKRQSVAFWCNPISGHATLYWYQQILGQGPKLLIQFQNNGVVDDSQLPKDRFSAERLKGVDSTLKIQPAKLEDSAVYLCASSFGRQGDDEQYFGPGTRLTVT.

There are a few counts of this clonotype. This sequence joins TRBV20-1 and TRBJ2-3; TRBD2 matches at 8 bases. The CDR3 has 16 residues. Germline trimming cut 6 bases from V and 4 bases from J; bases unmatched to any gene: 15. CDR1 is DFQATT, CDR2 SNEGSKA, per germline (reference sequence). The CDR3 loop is CSATPLQRGHPDTQYF. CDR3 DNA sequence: TGCAGTGCCACCCCCCTCCAGCGGGGGCATCCAGATACGCAGTATTTT.

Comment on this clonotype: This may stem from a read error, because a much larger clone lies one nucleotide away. The CDR3 sequence: CASRGGMNTEAFF. CDR3 in DNA: TGTGCCAGCAGGGGGGGCATGAACACTGAAGCTTTCTTT. The chain uses TRBV6-2 or TRBV6-3 and TRBJ1-1; TRBD1 might be the D (6 bases). The CDR3 spans 13 residues. Germline lookup yields CDR1 MNHEY and CDR2 SVGEGT. V lost 6 bases, J lost 0 bases, and 8 bases lay in between.

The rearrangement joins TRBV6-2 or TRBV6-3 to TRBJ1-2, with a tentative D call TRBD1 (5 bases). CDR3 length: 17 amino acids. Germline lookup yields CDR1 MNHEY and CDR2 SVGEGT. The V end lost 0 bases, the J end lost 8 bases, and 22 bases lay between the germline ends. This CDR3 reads CASSYSTYRDPVGGYTF. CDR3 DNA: TGTGCCAGCAGTTACTCCACCTATCGGGACCCCGTTGGGGGCTACACCTTC.

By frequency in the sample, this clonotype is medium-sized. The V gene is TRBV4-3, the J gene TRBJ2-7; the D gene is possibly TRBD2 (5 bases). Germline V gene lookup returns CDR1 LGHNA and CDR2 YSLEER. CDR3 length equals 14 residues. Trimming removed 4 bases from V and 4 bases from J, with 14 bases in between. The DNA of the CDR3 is TGCGCCAGCAGCCCCCGAGGAGGAGATTACGAGCAGTACTTC. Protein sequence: CASSPRGGDYEQYF.

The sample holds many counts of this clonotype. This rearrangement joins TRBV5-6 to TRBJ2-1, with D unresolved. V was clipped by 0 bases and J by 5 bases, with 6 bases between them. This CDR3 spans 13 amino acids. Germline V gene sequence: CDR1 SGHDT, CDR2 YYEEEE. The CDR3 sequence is CASSLGPNNEQFF. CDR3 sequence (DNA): TGTGCCAGCAGCTTGGGGCCTAACAATGAGCAGTTCTTC. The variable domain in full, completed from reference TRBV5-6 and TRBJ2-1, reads DAGVTQSPTHLIKTRGQQVTLRCSPKSGHDTVSWYQQALGQGPQFIFQYYEEEERQRGNFPDRFSGHQFPNYSSELNVNALLLGDSALYLCASSLGPNNEQFFGPGTRLTVL.

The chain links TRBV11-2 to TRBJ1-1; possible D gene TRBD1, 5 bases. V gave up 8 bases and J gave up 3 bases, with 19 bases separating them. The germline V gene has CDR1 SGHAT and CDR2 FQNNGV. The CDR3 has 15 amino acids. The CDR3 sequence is CASGGGRSGHTEAFF. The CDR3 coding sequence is TGTGCCAGCGGCGGAGGGAGGTCAGGGCACACTGAAGCTTTCTTT.

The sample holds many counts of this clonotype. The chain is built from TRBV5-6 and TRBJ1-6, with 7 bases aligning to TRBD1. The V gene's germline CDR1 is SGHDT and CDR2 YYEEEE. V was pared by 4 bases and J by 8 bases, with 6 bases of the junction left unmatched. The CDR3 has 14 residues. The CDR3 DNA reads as TGTGCCAGCAGCATTAGACAGGGAGATTCACCCCTCCACTTT. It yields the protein CASSIRQGDSPLHF.

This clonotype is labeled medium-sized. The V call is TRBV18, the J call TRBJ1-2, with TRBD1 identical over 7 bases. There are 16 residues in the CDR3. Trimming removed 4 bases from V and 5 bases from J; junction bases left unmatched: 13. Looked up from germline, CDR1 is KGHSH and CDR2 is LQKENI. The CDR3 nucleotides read TGTGCCAGCTCACGGAACCGGGACAGAAGCTCTTATGGCTACACCTTC. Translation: CASSRNRDRSSYGYTF.